The rows below give T cell receptor beta chains drawn from one sample of a study of blood T cell repertoires in COVID-19. Sequencing used immunoSEQ multiplex PCR; TCRdb keeps in-frame clones, though not all of them. This sample has 100,000 or so clones, with roughly 80% found just once. The sample comprised peripheral blood. Every receptor here comes from a man aged 65 to 85 with active or convalescent COVID-19. Each CDR3 is given with its conserved first and last residue. A D gene is named only where the DNA matches it firmly. Size values are once, few and many counts, or a class for expanded clones, and some rows have none.

J gene | V gene | D gene | clone size | CDR3 DNA | CDR3 protein
TRBJ1-5 | TRBV28 | TRBD1 | - | TGTGCCAGCAGTTTAAGACAGGGCTATCAGCCCCAGCATTTT | CASSLRQGYQPQHF
TRBJ1-4 | TRBV5-1 | - | few | TGCGCCAGCAGCCCCCCGGGGGTAGGAGCTAATGAAAAACTGTTTTTT | CASSPPGVGANEKLFF
TRBJ1-4 | TRBV30 | - | - | TGTGCCTGGAGTGTTAATGGGGCTGGGGAAAAACTGTTTTTT | CAWSVNGAGEKLFF
TRBJ1-2 | TRBV19 | - | - | TGTGCCAGTAGGGGGGGACGGAATAACTATGGCTACACCTTC | CASRGGRNNYGYTF
TRBJ1-1 | TRBV6-5 | TRBD1 | - | TGTGCCAGCAGCAGACAGGGGGCCGTCACTGAAGCTTTCTTT | CASSRQGAVTEAFF
TRBJ2-7 | TRBV6-2/TRBV6-3 | - | - | TGTGCCAGCAGTGAGACAGGTTTCTACGAGCAGTACTTC | CASSETGFYEQYF
TRBJ2-1 | TRBV12-3/TRBV12-4 | - | - | TGTGCCAGCAGTTTATCGGGACAAGATGAGCAGTTCTTC | CASSLSGQDEQFF
TRBJ1-1 | TRBV11-1 | - | - | TGTGCCAGCAGCCTCACCCCCGGACAGCCAGACACTGAAGCTTTCTTT | CASSLTPGQPDTEAFF
TRBJ1-5 | TRBV12-3/TRBV12-4 | TRBD1 | - | TGTGCCAGCAGTTCGGACAGGGGGCAGCCCCAGCATTTT | CASSSDRGQPQHF
TRBJ1-5 | TRBV6-6 | - | - | TGTGCCAGCAGTTCACCACAGGGACGGAGCAATCAGCCCCAGCATTTT | CASSSPQGRSNQPQHF
TRBJ2-1 | TRBV4-1 | TRBD2 | - | TGCGCCAGCAGCCAAGGGGCCAGCGGGATACTCAATGAGCAGTTCTTC | CASSQGASGILNEQFF
TRBJ2-3 | TRBV15 | TRBD2 | - | TGTGCCACCAGCAGTTTAGCGGGGGGTCCCACAGATACGCAGTATTTT | CATSSLAGGPTDTQYF
TRBJ1-4 | TRBV6-2/TRBV6-3 | - | - | TGTGCCAGCAGCTTCAGGGTGTTCGGCGAAAAACTGTTTTTT | CASSFRVFGEKLFF
TRBJ2-7 | TRBV30 | - | - | TGTGCCTGGAGTATTACCGGGACACTCTCCTACGAGCAGTACTTC | CAWSITGTLSYEQYF
TRBJ2-7 | TRBV7-2 | - | - | TGTGCCAGCAGCTTAGTGGCTGGGGGGGCGCCAACAGACTACGAGCAGTACTTC | CASSLVAGGAPTDYEQYF
TRBJ1-6 | TRBV5-6 | TRBD1 | once | TGTGCCAGCAGCTACCGGGACAGGGAATCACCCCTCCACTTT | CASSYRDRESPLHF
TRBJ2-7 | TRBV6-4 | TRBD1 | once | TGTGCCAGCAGTCGGGACAGTCCCCACGAGCAGTACTTC | CASSRDSPHEQYF